The T cell receptor beta chain described here comes from a study of shared clonotypes between healthy human individuals. Authors' processing steps: ImmunoSEQ supplied junction-only sequences lacking quality scores, so filtering was different. Method: immunoSEQ multiplex PCR; TCRdb's copy keeps in-frame clones and lacks some. V, J and clone size are taken as reported in that table, and D and trimming were inferred from the DNA itself. The sample includes approximately 330,000 clones, around 67% of them seen just once. V was cut by 6 bases and J by 2 bases, with 7 bases left in between. The germline V gene has CDR1 SQVTM and CDR2 ANQGSEA. The CDR3 consists of 11 residues.

The chain employs TRBV29-1 and TRBJ2-5; D is uncertain. Sequences were obtained from memory CD4+ T cells sorted from blood. Regarding subset: CD45RA-negative fraction. This TCR came from a man aged 25 to 45 in good health. In DNA form, the CDR3 reads TGCAGCGTCCAGGTACAAGAGACCCAGTACTTC. This translates into CSVQVQETQYF. Based on the CDR3 plus reference TRBV29-1 and TRBJ2-5, the full variable domain is SAVISQKPSRDICQRGTSLTIQCQVDSQVTMMFWYRQQPGQSLTLIATANQGSEATYESGFVIDKFPISRPNLTFSTLTVSNMSPEDSSIYLCSVQVQETQYFGPGTRLLVL.